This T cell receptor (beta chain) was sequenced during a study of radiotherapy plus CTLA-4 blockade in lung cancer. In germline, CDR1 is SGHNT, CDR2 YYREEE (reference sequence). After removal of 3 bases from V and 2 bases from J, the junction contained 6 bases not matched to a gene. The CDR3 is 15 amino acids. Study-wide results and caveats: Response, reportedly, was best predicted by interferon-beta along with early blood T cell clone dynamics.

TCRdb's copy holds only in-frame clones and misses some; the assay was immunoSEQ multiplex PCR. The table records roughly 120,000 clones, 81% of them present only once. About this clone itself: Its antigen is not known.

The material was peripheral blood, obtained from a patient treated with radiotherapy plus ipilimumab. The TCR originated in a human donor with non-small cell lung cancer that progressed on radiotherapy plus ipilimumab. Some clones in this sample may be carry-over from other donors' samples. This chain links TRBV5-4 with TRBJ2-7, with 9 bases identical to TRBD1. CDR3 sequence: CASSWGDRATYEQYF. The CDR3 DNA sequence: TGTGCCAGCAGCTGGGGGGACAGGGCCACCTACGAGCAGTACTTC.